A single TCR beta chain is shown here with its context. The antigen is unknown. TCRdb re-derived calls from the reads in MiXCR, one entry per CDR3 protein. The sample consists of some 350,000 distinct CDR3 sequences, roughly 34% of them appearing once. This specimen comes from a study of T cell repertoires in cytomegalovirus infection. Overall study context: Both recently identified HLA-C-restricted and well-studied HLA-B-restricted CMV epitopes were used in the study. Public TCR beta signature analysis indicated the presence of both CMV infection and matching HLA type. Findings of the study overall: Clonotype analysis showed dominance of the ex vivo response by HLA-C-restricted CMV-specific TCR beta clonotypes.

Germline lookup yields CDR1 MNHEY and CDR2 SVGAGI. This CDR3 region has 17 residues. Trimming removed 6 bases from V and 5 bases from J; junction bases left unmatched: 10. The specimen comprised cultured PBMCs, sampled from culture after CMV antigen stimulation. V and J are TRBV6-5 and TRBJ2-5; 15 nucleotides align to TRBD2. The receptor comes from a human donor in good health (CMV status not recorded). Some clones in this sample may be carry-over from other donors' samples. CDR3 in amino acids: CASRRGLAGGPEETQYF. In nucleotides, the CDR3 is TGTGCCAGCAGACGAGGACTAGCGGGAGGGCCAGAGGAGACCCAGTACTTC.